The 18 T cell receptor beta chains given below trace back to one sample, sequenced in a study of blood T cell repertoires in COVID-19. Repertoires were generated with immunoSEQ multiplex PCR, while TCRdb's copy carries only in-frame clones and drops some. Of 100,000 to 150,000 clones listed, 84% are singletons. Sequencing was performed on peripheral blood. The receptors come from a woman aged 25 to 39 who had recovered from COVID-19.

This clone was counted a few times. The chain combines TRBV2 with TRBJ2-3; 16 bases map to TRBD2. The CDR3 has 21 amino acids. CDR1 is SNHLY, CDR2 FYNNEI, per germline. V trimming: 5 bases; J trimming: 5 bases; junction bases outside the gene matches: 19. CDR3 residues: CASSRTPPGLAGGPVEDTQYF. The CDR3 DNA follows: TGTGCCAGCAGTCGTACACCGCCGGGACTAGCGGGAGGGCCTGTTGAAGATACGCAGTATTTT.

This chain joins TRBV5-1 and TRBJ2-1; no clear D gene. CDR1 is SGHRS and CDR2 is YFSETQ in the germline V gene. V lost 1 base to trimming and J lost 0 bases, with 8 bases between them. The CDR3 runs 15 residues. The CDR3 region has the DNA TGCGCCAGCAGCTTGTCGGTAGTCTCCTACAATGAGCAGTTCTTC. Translated, it gives CASSLSVVSYNEQFF.

The chain is built from TRBV4-1 and TRBJ1-5, with D tentatively TRBD1 (6 bases). Looked up from germline, CDR1 is MGHRA and CDR2 is YSYEKL. The CDR3 spans 16 residues. V gave up 3 bases and J gave up 5 bases, with 17 bases separating them. The CDR3, as DNA: TGCGCCAGCAGCCATTATCCACAGGGACGGGATCAGCCCCAGCATTTT. Translating it yields CASSHYPQGRDQPQHF.

The chain joins TRBV7-3 to TRBJ1-6, with D possibly matching TRBD1 (5 bases). The V and J ends lost 1 base and 8 bases respectively, with 12 bases between them. The CDR3 has 15 amino acids. CDR1 and CDR2 (germline): SGHTA, FQGTGA. For the CDR3, the DNA is TGTGCCAGCAGCTTAATCCCCGGGGGAGATTCACCCCTCCACTTT. Translated, it gives CASSLIPGGDSPLHF.

The chain carries TRBV5-6 and TRBJ1-5; weak D call: TRBD1 (6 bases). V was shortened by 3 bases and J by 2 bases, with 15 bases between the two germline ends. The germline V gene has CDR1 SGHDT and CDR2 YYEEEE. This CDR3 spans 16 amino acids. This CDR3 reads CASSSNRVRGNQPQHF. The CDR3 nucleotides read TGTGCCAGCAGCTCAAACAGGGTCCGGGGCAATCAGCCCCAGCATTTT. The entire variable domain, with the rest obtained from reference TRBV5-6 and TRBJ1-5, is as follows: DAGVTQSPTHLIKTRGQQVTLRCSPKSGHDTVSWYQQALGQGPQFIFQYYEEEERQRGNFPDRFSGHQFPNYSSELNVNALLLGDSALYLCASSSNRVRGNQPQHFGDGTRLSIL.

This clone is a singleton in its sample. The CDR3 loop is CASSLAAGTRKETQYF. In DNA form, the CDR3 reads TGCGCCAGCAGCTTGGCAGCCGGTACTAGGAAAGAGACCCAGTACTTC. J is TRBJ2-5 and V is TRBV5-1; possibly TRBD2 for D (5 bases). This CDR3 contains 16 residues. V was cut by 0 bases and J by 3 bases, with 15 bases left in between. CDR1 and CDR2 (germline): SGHRS, YFSETQ.

The V gene is TRBV7-9, the J gene TRBJ2-2, with 13 bases lining up with TRBD2. The junction had 8 bases not matched to a gene; V was cut back by 5 bases and J by 5 bases. CDR3 length: 17 residues. CDR1 is SEHNR, CDR2 FQNEAQ, per germline (reference sequence). CDR3 sequence reads: CASSPGLAGEYTGELFF. Written as DNA, the CDR3 is TGTGCCAGCAGCCCCGGACTAGCGGGAGAGTATACCGGGGAGCTGTTTTTT.

V gene TRBV9 combines with J gene TRBJ1-3, with 7 positions matching TRBD1. The CDR3 runs 15 residues. J was trimmed by 2 bases and V by 3 bases; bases with no gene match: 5. Germline V CDR1 and CDR2: SGDLS, YYNGEE. The CDR3 region is CASSDDRVTGNTIYF. As DNA, the CDR3 is TGTGCCAGCAGCGACGACAGGGTCACTGGAAACACCATATATTTT.

V is TRBV6-5 and J is TRBJ1-5; possible D gene TRBD1, 5 bases. Trimming took 6 bases from V and 6 from J, leaving 12 bases between them. This CDR3 has 13 residues. Germline lookup yields CDR1 MNHEY and CDR2 SVGAGI. The CDR3 DNA is TGTGCCAGCAGGGAGACAGTGGCTCAGCCCCAGCATTTT. This encodes CASRETVAQPQHF.

The chain combines TRBV11-2 with TRBJ2-5; D perhaps matches TRBD1 (6 bases). Deletions cut 5 bases from V and 1 base from J, with 17 bases between. The CDR3 spans 16 residues. The germline gives CDR1 SGHAT, CDR2 FQNNGV. The CDR3 DNA sequence: TGTGCCAGCAGCCCGTCTATAGACAGGACCCAAGAGACCCAGTACTTC. As protein: CASSPSIDRTQETQYF.

This chain uses TRBV3-1 (or the pseudogene TRBV3-2) with TRBJ2-7; 13 bases are shared with TRBD2. Germline CDR1 reads LGHDT; CDR2 reads YNNKEL (reference sequence). The CDR3 contains 16 residues. The V gene end was trimmed by 1 base and the J gene end by 6 bases; junction bases not matched to a gene: 6. The CDR3 DNA sequence: TGTGCCAGCAGCCAAGGGGGGACTAGCGGGACGGCCGAGCAGTACTTC. Its translation is CASSQGGTSGTAEQYF.

The chain combines TRBV19 with TRBJ1-3; D is ambiguous. The germline V gene has CDR1 LNHDA and CDR2 SQIVND (reference sequence). The V and J ends lost 7 bases and 1 base respectively, with 17 bases between them. The CDR3 contains 16 residues. The CDR3 region is CASINPRRGSGNTIYF. As DNA, the CDR3 is TGTGCCAGTATCAACCCCAGGCGGGGTTCTGGAAACACCATATATTTT.

The V gene is TRBV25-1, the J gene TRBJ2-6; D remains unclear. The CDR3 consists of 13 residues. The germline V gene has CDR1 MGHDK and CDR2 SYGVNS. V was trimmed by 7 bases and J by 9 bases, leaving 13 bases between them. The CDR3 here is CASTHPNGNVLTF. CDR3 nucleotides: TGTGCCAGCACCCATCCAAACGGCAACGTCCTGACTTTC.

The J gene is TRBJ2-3, the V gene TRBV7-2; the match to TRBD2 covers 10 bases. The V segment lost 2 bases and the J segment 3 bases; nucleotides outside the gene matches: 5. This CDR3 is 16 amino acids long. Germline V lookup: CDR1 SGHTA, CDR2 FQGNSA. The CDR3 here is CASSLTGTSATDTQYF. CDR3 DNA: TGTGCCAGCAGCTTAACAGGGACTAGCGCTACAGATACGCAGTATTTT.

This clone occurred a few times. V and J are TRBV11-2 and TRBJ1-1; D is unresolved. This CDR3 contains 14 residues. Trimming cost V 7 bases and J 3 bases, with 15 bases left between them. Germline V gene sequence: CDR1 SGHAT, CDR2 FQNNGV. The CDR3 region is CASTPPPGYTEAFF. CDR3 sequence (DNA): TGTGCCAGCACCCCCCCACCCGGGTACACTGAAGCTTTCTTT.

The chain combines TRBV7-3 with TRBJ1-6; TRBD1 matches 7 bases. This CDR3 is 17 amino acids long. V was clipped by 0 bases and J by 2 bases; unmatched bases: 4. The V gene's germline CDR1 is SGHTA and CDR2 FQGTGA. CDR3 DNA sequence: TGTGCCAGCAGCTTAACAAACAGGGGACCCTATAATTCACCCCTCCACTTT. It codes for CASSLTNRGPYNSPLHF.

The rearrangement links TRBV6-4 to TRBJ2-3; possibly TRBD2 for D (6 bases). The CDR3 is 14 residues long. CDR1 MRHNA and CDR2 SNTAGT come from the germline V gene. The V end lost 4 bases, the J end lost 3 bases, and 11 bases lay between the germline ends. The CDR3 spells CASSAGDDTDTQYF. DNA for the CDR3: TGTGCCAGCAGTGCGGGGGACGATACAGATACGCAGTATTTT.

This sequence joins TRBV6-5 and TRBJ1-4; 10 bases are shared with TRBD1. From germline, CDR1 is MNHEY and CDR2 SVGAGI. Trimming removed 6 bases from V and 6 bases from J; junction bases left unmatched: 4. The CDR3 has 14 residues. CDR3 amino acids: CASRGGTGDEKLFF. CDR3 DNA sequence: TGTGCCAGCAGGGGCGGGACAGGGGATGAAAAACTGTTTTTT.